Presented here are 14 T cell receptor beta chains from one specimen sequenced in a study of technical replicates of blood from a few donors. TCRdb keeps only in-frame clones here, not all; method: immunoSEQ multiplex PCR. Among just over 95,000 clones listed, roughly 94% were seen once. The sequenced sample consisted of T cells isolated from PBMCs. The origin of the receptors is a human donor in good health.

The chain recombines TRBV28 with TRBJ2-7, with 7 nucleotides matching TRBD1. Trimming took 4 bases from V and 5 from J; bases not matched to a gene: 11. Looked up from germline, CDR1 is MDHEN and CDR2 is SYDVKM. The CDR3 is 15 amino acids. The DNA of the CDR3 is TGTGCCAGCAGTTACCCCCAAACCACAGGGGACGAGCAGTACTTC. Translated, it gives CASSYPQTTGDEQYF. Supplemented by reference TRBV28 and TRBJ2-7, the full variable domain reads DVKVTQSSRYLVKRTGEKVFLECVQDMDHENMFWYRQDPGLGLRLIYFSYDVKMKEKGDIPEGYSVSREKKERFSLILESASTNQTSMYLCASSYPQTTGDEQYFGPGTRLTVT.

V and J are TRBV27 and TRBJ1-1, with 8 bases matching TRBD1. The CDR3 extends over 16 amino acids. Germline V gene sequence: CDR1 MNHEY, CDR2 SMNVEV (reference sequence). The V segment lost 3 bases and the J segment 5 bases; nucleotides outside the gene matches: 11. The CDR3 DNA reads TGTGCCAGCAGTTTTCTTCTTCAGACAGGGGCGACTGAAGCTTTCTTT. Residues: CASSFLLQTGATEAFF.

This clone was picked up one time. V and J are TRBV7-9 and TRBJ1-5; D is perhaps TRBD1 (6 bases). Germline V gene sequence: CDR1 SEHNR, CDR2 FQNEAQ (reference sequence). V lost 4 bases and J lost 10, with 14 bases in between. The CDR3 loop spans 13 amino acids. The CDR3 loop is CASSWEGVEPQHF. CDR3 sequence (DNA): TGTGCCAGCAGCTGGGAGGGGGTGGAACCCCAGCATTTT.

The DNA for the CDR3 is TGTGCCAGCAGCTCGTCCCAGGGGGCCCCCTACGAGCAGTACTTC. Translating gives CASSSSQGAPYEQYF. The chain combines TRBV6-1 with TRBJ2-7; 8 bases fit TRBD1. The J segment lost 2 bases and the V segment lost 6 bases, leaving 9 bases of the junction unmatched. CDR1 is MNHNS, CDR2 SASEGT, per germline. The CDR3 runs to 15 residues.

The chain recombines TRBV7-2 with TRBJ2-1, with 9 bases aligning to TRBD2. With V trimmed by 7 bases and J by 2 bases, 9 bases remained unmatched. Germline V CDR1 and CDR2: SGHTA, FQGNSA. The CDR3 extends over 16 amino acids. The CDR3 is CASTLSGRGTYNEQFF. CDR3 DNA sequence: TGTGCCAGCACCCTTAGCGGGAGAGGAACCTACAATGAGCAGTTCTTC. Drawing the rest from reference TRBV7-2 and TRBJ2-1, the complete variable domain is GAGVSQSPSNKVTEKGKDVELRCDPISGHTALYWYRQSLGQGLEFLIYFQGNSAPDKSGLPSDRFSAERTGGSVSTLTIQRTQQEDSAVYLCASTLSGRGTYNEQFFGPGTRLTVL.

This clone was counted once. The chain has TRBV28 and TRBJ2-5; 9 bases are a match to TRBD2. Germline trimming cut 7 bases from V and 5 bases from J; bases unmatched to any gene: 14. The germline CDR1 and CDR2 sequences are MDHEN and SYDVKM. The CDR3 is 16 residues long. The CDR3 DNA is TGTGCCAGCACCCTAATAGCGGGAGAGGGGGTGGAGACCCAGTACTTC. Translation gives CASTLIAGEGVETQYF.

The chain joins TRBV11-2 to TRBJ1-5; D may be TRBD1 (5 bases). The V end was cut by 0 bases, the J end by 7 bases, with 22 bases between. CDR1 and CDR2 (germline): SGHAT, FQNNGV. CDR3 length: 18 amino acids. This chain's CDR3 is CASSLDSIEQGATQPQHF. The CDR3 nucleotides read TGTGCCAGCAGCTTAGATTCGATAGAACAAGGGGCAACCCAGCCCCAGCATTTT.

J is TRBJ2-1 and V is TRBV2; D is possibly TRBD2 (6 bases). V lost 0 bases and J 4 bases, leaving 19 bases between the germline ends. CDR3 size: 18 residues. Looked up from germline, CDR1 is SNHLY and CDR2 is FYNNEI. The CDR3 reads CASSEAEVGTRPYNEQFF. CDR3 in DNA: TGTGCCAGCAGTGAAGCGGAGGTTGGGACTCGACCGTACAATGAGCAGTTCTTC. Looking up the rest from reference TRBV2 and TRBJ2-1 gives the full variable domain: EPEVTQTPSHQVTQMGQEVILRCVPISNHLYFYWYRQILGQKVEFLVSFYNNEISEKSEIFDDQFSVERPDGSNFTLKIRSTKLEDSAMYFCASSEAEVGTRPYNEQFFGPGTRLTVL.

The chain is built from TRBV4-1 and TRBJ2-7; 7 bases are a match to TRBD1. There are 15 residues in the CDR3. The V segment lost 2 bases and the J segment 0 bases; nucleotides outside the gene matches: 4. Germline V gives CDR1 MGHRA, CDR2 YSYEKL. The CDR3: CASSQNRDSSYEQYF. The CDR3 DNA is TGCGCCAGCAGCCAAAACCGGGACAGCTCCTACGAGCAGTACTTC.

This chain uses TRBV27 with TRBJ2-7; TRBD1 aligns across 11 bases. This CDR3 is 14 amino acids long. Germline values: CDR1 MNHEY, CDR2 SMNVEV (reference sequence). V lost 5 bases to trimming and J lost 4 bases; unmatched junction nucleotides: 4. As DNA, the CDR3 is TGTGCCAGCAGTCAAGGACAGGGGGCTTACGAGCAGTACTTC. Protein product: CASSQGQGAYEQYF.

The V gene is TRBV10-2, the J gene TRBJ2-7, with 9 bases fitting TRBD2. CDR3 size: 15 residues. In germline, CDR1 is WSHSY, CDR2 SAAADI. Trimming at V came to 6 bases and at J to 5 bases, leaving 11 bases not matched to a gene. The CDR3 protein is CASSNWPSGINEQYF. In DNA, the CDR3 is TGCGCCAGCAGCAATTGGCCTAGCGGGATCAACGAGCAGTACTTC.

For the CDR3, the DNA is TGTGCCAGTCGGAGGACCGGGGAGCTGTTTTTT. As protein: CASRRTGELFF. The genes are TRBV19 and TRBJ2-2; D is possibly TRBD2 (5 bases). The germline CDR1 and CDR2 sequences are LNHDA and SQIVND (reference sequence). V shed 8 bases and J shed 5 bases, with 6 bases lying between them. The CDR3 extends over 11 amino acids. Full variable domain (outside the CDR3, taken from reference TRBV19 and TRBJ2-2): DGGITQSPKYLFRKEGQNVTLSCEQNLNHDAMYWYRQDPGQGLRLIYYSQIVNDFQKGDIAEGYSVSREKKESFPLTVTSAQKNPTAFYLCASRRTGELFFGEGSRLTVL.

V is TRBV7-8 and J is TRBJ2-7; the match to TRBD1 covers 7 bases. V lost 6 bases to trimming and J lost 2 bases; unmatched junction nucleotides: 7. There are 14 residues in the CDR3. Germline CDR1 reads SGHVS; CDR2 reads FQNEAQ. The CDR3 DNA reads as TGTGCCAGCAGTCCCGGGACAGCCACCTACGAGCAGTACTTC. Amino acids: CASSPGTATYEQYF.

CDR3 in amino acids: CAISEHEGNTIYF. In DNA, the CDR3 is TGTGCCATCAGTGAGCACGAGGGAAACACCATATATTTT. The rearrangement links TRBV10-3 to TRBJ1-3; unclear D gene. The CDR3 is made up of 13 amino acids. The V gene's germline CDR1 is ENHRY and CDR2 SYGVKD. V was trimmed by 2 bases and J by 4 bases, leaving 6 bases between them.